This TCR beta chain was sequenced for a study of blood T cell repertoires in COVID-19. Study summary: Nucleic acid was either cDNA or gDNA, and it came from T cells, B-cell-depleted T cells, or PBMCs.

Trimming pared 2 bases from V and 5 bases from J, leaving 4 bases between. Germline V CDR1 and CDR2: DFQATT, SNEGSKA (reference sequence). The CDR3 covers 11 residues. This clone was observed a few times. Original methodology: Estimation of nucleated cell counts relied on the amplification of reference gene primers. Measured with immunoSEQ multiplex PCR; TCRdb has only the in-frame clones, and not every one. Clonal size and the V and J genes are those of that table, whereas D and trimming came from the DNA. The sample carries some 190,000 clones, 70% to 90% recorded once. Sequenced material: peripheral blood. The clonotype originates from a man aged 55 to 70 with acute or convalescent COVID-19. V and J are TRBV20-1 and TRBJ2-1; no clear D gene. The CDR3 loop is CSARLDNEQFF. CDR3 nucleotide sequence: TGCAGTGCTAGACTAGACAATGAGCAGTTCTTC.